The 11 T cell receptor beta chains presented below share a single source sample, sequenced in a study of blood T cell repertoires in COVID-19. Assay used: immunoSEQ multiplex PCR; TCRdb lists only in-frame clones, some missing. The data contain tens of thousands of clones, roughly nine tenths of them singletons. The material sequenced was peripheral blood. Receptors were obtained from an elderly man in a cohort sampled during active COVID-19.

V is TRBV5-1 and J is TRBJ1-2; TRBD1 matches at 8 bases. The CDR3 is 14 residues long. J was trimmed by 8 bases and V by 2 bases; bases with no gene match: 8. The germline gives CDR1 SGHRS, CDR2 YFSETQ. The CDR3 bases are TGCGCCAGCAGCTTTGACCAGACAGGGGACGGCTACACCTTC. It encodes CASSFDQTGDGYTF.

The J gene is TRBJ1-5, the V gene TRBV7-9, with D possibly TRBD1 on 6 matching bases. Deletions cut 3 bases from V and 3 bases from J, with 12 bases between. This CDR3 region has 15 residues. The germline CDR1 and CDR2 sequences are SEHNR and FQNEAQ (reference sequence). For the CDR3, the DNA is TGTGCCAGCAGCTTGACAACAGGGAACAATCAGCCCCAGCATTTT. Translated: CASSLTTGNNQPQHF.

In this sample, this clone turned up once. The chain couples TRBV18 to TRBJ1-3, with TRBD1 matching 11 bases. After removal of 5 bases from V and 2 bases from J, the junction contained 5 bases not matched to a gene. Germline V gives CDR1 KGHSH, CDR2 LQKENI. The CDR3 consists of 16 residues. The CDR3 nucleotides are TGTGCCAGCTCAGCCGGGACAGGGGGAACTGGAAACACCATATATTTT. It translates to CASSAGTGGTGNTIYF.

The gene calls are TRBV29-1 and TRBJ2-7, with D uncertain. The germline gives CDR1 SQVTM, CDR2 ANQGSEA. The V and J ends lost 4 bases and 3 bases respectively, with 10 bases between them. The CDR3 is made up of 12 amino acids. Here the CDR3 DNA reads TGCAGCGTTGGTCCAGGTAGCTACGAGCAGTACTTC. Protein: CSVGPGSYEQYF.

Here the CDR3 reads CASSPQFYGYTF. The CDR3 nucleotides are TGTGCCAGCAGTCCACAGTTCTATGGCTACACCTTC. The chain couples TRBV28 to TRBJ1-2, with unresolved D. The CDR3 has 12 residues. Germline CDR1 and CDR2: MDHEN and SYDVKM. V lost 5 bases, J lost 4 bases, and 8 bases lay in between.

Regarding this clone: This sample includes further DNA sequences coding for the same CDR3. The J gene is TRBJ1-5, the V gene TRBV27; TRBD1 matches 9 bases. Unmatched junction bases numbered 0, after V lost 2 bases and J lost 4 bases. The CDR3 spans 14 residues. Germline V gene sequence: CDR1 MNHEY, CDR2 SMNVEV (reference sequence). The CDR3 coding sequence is TGTGCCAGCAGTTTAGGACAGGGGAATCAGCCCCAGCATTTT. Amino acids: CASSLGQGNQPQHF.

The DNA of the CDR3 is TGTGCCAGCAGCATCGGACTAGCAGGAACCGGGGAGCTGTTTTTT. Its translation: CASSIGLAGTGELFF. The chain links TRBV9 to TRBJ2-2; TRBD2 matches 8 bases. The CDR3 covers 15 residues. Germline V lookup: CDR1 SGDLS, CDR2 YYNGEE. V trimming: 4 bases; J trimming: 5 bases; junction bases outside the gene matches: 7.

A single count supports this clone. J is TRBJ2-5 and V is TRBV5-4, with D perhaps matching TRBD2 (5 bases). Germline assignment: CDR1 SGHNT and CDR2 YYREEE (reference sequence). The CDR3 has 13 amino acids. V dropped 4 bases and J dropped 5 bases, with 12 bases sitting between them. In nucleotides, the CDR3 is TGTGCCAGCAGCCCCGGGGTAGCTGAGACCCAGTACTTC. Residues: CASSPGVAETQYF.

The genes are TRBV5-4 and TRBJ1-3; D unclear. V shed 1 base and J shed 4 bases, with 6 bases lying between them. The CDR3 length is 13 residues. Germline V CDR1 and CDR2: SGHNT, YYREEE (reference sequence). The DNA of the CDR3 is TGTGCCAGCAGCTTGCCAGAAGGAAACACCATATATTTT. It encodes CASSLPEGNTIYF.

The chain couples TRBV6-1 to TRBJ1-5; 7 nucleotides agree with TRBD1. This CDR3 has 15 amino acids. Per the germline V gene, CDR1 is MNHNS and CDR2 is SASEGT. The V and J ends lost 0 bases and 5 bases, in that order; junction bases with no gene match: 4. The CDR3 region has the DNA TGTGCCAGCAGTGAAGCACAGGGGTTCGATCAGCCCCAGCATTTT. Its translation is CASSEAQGFDQPQHF.

The CDR3 nucleotides are TGTGCCACTAAAAAGACAGGGACGAATCAGCCCCAGCATTTT. Translating it yields CATKKTGTNQPQHF. The genes are TRBV19 and TRBJ1-5, with TRBD1 matching 7 bases. The CDR3 totals 14 residues. Per the germline V gene, CDR1 is LNHDA and CDR2 is SQIVND (reference sequence). The ends lost 10 bases at V and 4 bases at J; junction bases unmatched: 10.